These 17 T cell receptor beta chains were sequenced from one sample in a study of blood T cell repertoires in COVID-19. Sequenced by immunoSEQ multiplex PCR; TCRdb stores in-frame clones only, minus some. The repertoire consists of roughly 300,000 clones, with roughly 93% occurring once and the leading ten covering about 2.3%. Sequencing input: PBMCs or T cells enriched from blood (not recorded which). Receptor source: a woman between 35 and 50 years old with acute COVID-19.

The gene calls are TRBV29-1 and TRBJ1-1; 7 positions match TRBD1. Germline values: CDR1 SQVTM, CDR2 ANQGSEA. The junction had 3 bases not matched to a gene; V was cut back by 4 bases and J by 4 bases. The CDR3 length is 12 residues. CDR3: CSVARQGTEAFF. In DNA, the CDR3 is TGCAGCGTTGCCCGACAGGGCACTGAAGCTTTCTTT. Together with reference TRBV29-1 and TRBJ1-1, the CDR3 gives the full variable domain: SAVISQKPSRDICQRGTSLTIQCQVDSQVTMMFWYRQQPGQSLTLIATANQGSEATYESGFVIDKFPISRPNLTFSTLTVSNMSPEDSSIYLCSVARQGTEAFFGQGTRLTVV.

The V and J genes are TRBV5-4 and TRBJ2-5, with D unresolved. The germline CDR1 and CDR2 sequences are SGHNT and YYREEE (reference sequence). The CDR3 has 11 amino acids. V lost 4 bases and J lost 2, with 3 bases in between. The CDR3 spells CASSQQETQYF. The CDR3 nucleotides are TGTGCCAGCAGCCAGCAAGAGACCCAGTACTTC. The whole variable domain, filled in from reference TRBV5-4 and TRBJ2-5, reads ETGVTQSPTHLIKTRGQQVTLRCSSQSGHNTVSWYQQALGQGPQFIFQYYREEENGRGNFPPRFSGLQFPNYSSELNVNALELDDSALYLCASSQQETQYFGPGTRLLVL.

V and J are TRBV29-1 and TRBJ1-1, with 8 bases matching TRBD1. The germline V gene has CDR1 SQVTM and CDR2 ANQGSEA. This CDR3 contains 14 residues. Trimming took 5 bases from V and 4 from J; bases not matched to a gene: 9. This CDR3 is CSVTNDRGSTEAFF. The CDR3 DNA sequence: TGCAGCGTTACAAACGACAGGGGAAGCACTGAAGCTTTCTTT. Using reference TRBV29-1 and TRBJ1-1 for the parts outside the CDR3, the full variable domain is SAVISQKPSRDICQRGTSLTIQCQVDSQVTMMFWYRQQPGQSLTLIATANQGSEATYESGFVIDKFPISRPNLTFSTLTVSNMSPEDSSIYLCSVTNDRGSTEAFFGQGTRLTVV.

This chain uses TRBV30 with TRBJ1-4, with 8 bases lining up with TRBD1. This CDR3 contains 15 residues. J was trimmed by 0 bases and V by 0 bases; bases with no gene match: 0. Looked up from germline, CDR1 is GTSNPN and CDR2 is SVGIG (reference sequence). This CDR3 is CAWSVQGATNEKLFF. DNA of the CDR3: TGTGCCTGGAGTGTACAGGGGGCAACTAATGAAAAACTGTTTTTT.

J is TRBJ1-3 and V is TRBV11-3, with D possibly TRBD1 on 6 matching bases. V was shortened by 4 bases and J by 4 bases, with 17 bases between the two germline ends. Germline V CDR1 and CDR2: SGHNT, YENEEA. This CDR3 contains 16 residues. The chain's CDR3 is CASSSGQSLGGNTIYF. As DNA, the CDR3 is TGTGCCAGCAGCTCCGGACAGTCTCTTGGAGGAAACACCATATATTTT.

The sample holds one count of this clone. The V gene is TRBV24-1, the J gene TRBJ2-3; 11 positions match TRBD1. From germline, CDR1 is KGHDR and CDR2 SFDVKD. V lost 7 bases and J lost 4; bases outside the gene matches: 3. The CDR3 totals 14 residues. The CDR3, as DNA: TGTGCCACCAGAGGGACAGGGGGAGCAGATACGCAGTATTTT. Protein product: CATRGTGGADTQYF.

V and J are TRBV27 and TRBJ2-1; TRBD2 agrees at 8 bases. Per germline, CDR1 MNHEY and CDR2 SMNVEV (reference sequence). The CDR3 contains 13 residues. V shed 5 bases and J 9 bases; nucleotides not matched to a gene: 6. The CDR3 here is CASSPGLEFEQFF. In DNA form, the CDR3 reads TGTGCCAGCAGTCCGGGACTAGAGTTTGAGCAGTTCTTC.

A word on this clone: Other DNA sequences in this sample translate to the same CDR3. The rearrangement uses TRBV5-4 and TRBJ1-5, with a tentative D call TRBD1 (5 bases). Germline CDR1 SGHNT, CDR2 YYREEE (reference sequence). This CDR3 region has 14 residues. Trimming took off 1 base at V and 1 base at J, with 6 bases between the two ends. The CDR3 protein is CASSLQGSNQPQHF. CDR3 nucleotides: TGTGCCAGCAGCTTGCAGGGAAGCAATCAGCCCCAGCATTTT. Full variable domain (missing parts from reference TRBV5-4 and TRBJ1-5): ETGVTQSPTHLIKTRGQQVTLRCSSQSGHNTVSWYQQALGQGPQFIFQYYREEENGRGNFPPRFSGLQFPNYSSELNVNALELDDSALYLCASSLQGSNQPQHFGDGTRLSIL.

The chain recombines TRBV9 with TRBJ2-2, with 9 bases identical to TRBD2. The CDR3 covers 16 residues. Germline loops: CDR1 SGDLS, CDR2 YYNGEE. The trim removed 1 base at V and 6 bases at J, leaving 7 bases unmatched. The CDR3 spells CASSVSGTSFSGELFF. The CDR3, as DNA: TGTGCCAGCAGCGTATCCGGGACTAGCTTCTCCGGGGAGCTGTTTTTT.

The chain combines TRBV2 with TRBJ1-2, with D possibly being TRBD1 (6 bases). The CDR3 contains 12 residues. Germline V gives CDR1 SNHLY, CDR2 FYNNEI. V was trimmed by 4 bases and J by 8 bases, leaving 11 bases between them. Here the CDR3 DNA reads TGTGCCAGCAGTGGGGACATAGGGGGCTACACCTTC. Its translation is CASSGDIGGYTF.

This clone was seen once. The genes are TRBV7-3 and TRBJ2-5; 7 bases are a match to TRBD1. This CDR3 is built from 15 residues. The junction had 11 bases not matched to a gene; V was cut back by 5 bases and J by 5 bases. CDR1 SGHTA and CDR2 FQGTGA come from the germline V gene. The CDR3 loop reads CASSKGQEFGETQYF. The DNA for the CDR3 is TGTGCCAGCAGCAAAGGACAGGAGTTTGGGGAGACCCAGTACTTC.

J is TRBJ1-5 and V is TRBV2; a possible D gene is TRBD1 (5 bases). CDR3 length: 15 residues. Per germline, CDR1 SNHLY and CDR2 FYNNEI. Trimming removed 1 base from V and 0 bases from J, with 7 bases in between. DNA of the CDR3: TGTGCCAGCAGTGAAGGGGGCGCTAGCAATCAGCCCCAGCATTTT. Translated: CASSEGGASNQPQHF.

The chain joins TRBV6-5 to TRBJ1-2; the match to TRBD1 covers 8 bases. V dropped 6 bases and J dropped 7; count of bases not matched to a gene: 7. Germline CDR1 reads MNHEY; CDR2 reads SVGAGI. CDR3 size: 13 residues. The CDR3 reads CASRGVDRGGYTF. CDR3 bases: TGTGCCAGCAGGGGGGTAGACAGGGGTGGCTACACCTTC.

The chain combines TRBV20-1 with TRBJ1-2, with D tentatively TRBD1 (5 bases). Germline CDR1 is DFQATT and CDR2 is SNEGSKA (reference sequence). Trimming took off 3 bases at V and 8 bases at J, with 19 bases between the two ends. CDR3 length: 14 residues. The CDR3 protein is CSASSRTTRLGYTF. The CDR3, as DNA: TGCAGTGCTAGTTCGAGGACAACCCGCTTGGGCTACACCTTC.

The chain combines TRBV5-1 with TRBJ2-3, with D possibly being TRBD2 (5 bases). Germline CDR1 SGHRS, CDR2 YFSETQ. The CDR3 totals 20 residues. Trimming pared 0 bases from V and 0 bases from J, leaving 23 bases between. The chain's CDR3 is CASSLEGAAGRGSSTDTQYF. The CDR3, as DNA: TGCGCCAGCAGCTTGGAGGGTGCGGCAGGCCGGGGTTCCAGCACAGATACGCAGTATTTT. Supplemented by reference TRBV5-1 and TRBJ2-3, the full variable domain reads KAGVTQTPRYLIKTRGQQVTLSCSPISGHRSVSWYQQTPGQGLQFLFEYFSETQRNKGNFPGRFSGRQFSNSRSEMNVSTLELGDSALYLCASSLEGAAGRGSSTDTQYFGPGTRLTVL.

V and J are TRBV7-9 and TRBJ1-2, with 8 bases fitting TRBD1. This CDR3 has 15 amino acids. Looked up from germline, CDR1 is SEHNR and CDR2 is FQNEAQ (reference sequence). V lost 1 base, J lost 0 bases, and 1 base stayed unmatched. CDR3 amino acids: CASSLEQGANYGYTF. The CDR3 nucleotides are TGTGCCAGCAGCTTAGAACAGGGGGCTAACTATGGCTACACCTTC.

V usage is TRBV5-1 and J usage is TRBJ1-1, with D tentatively TRBD1 (6 bases). Trimming took off 3 bases at V and 0 bases at J, with 9 bases between the two ends. CDR3 length: 14 amino acids. Germline-derived CDR1 and CDR2 are SGHRS and YFSETQ. The CDR3 loop reads CASSSGQLNTEAFF. The CDR3 DNA follows: TGCGCCAGCAGCTCCGGACAGCTGAACACTGAAGCTTTCTTT.